The 10 T cell receptor beta chains given below trace back to one sample, sequenced in a study of cytomegalovirus exposure and HLA in healthy donors. With 60 Vbeta and 13 Jbeta primers, the PCR was carried out. Profiled with immunoSEQ multiplex PCR; TCRdb holds only in-frame clones, not every one. The profile shows 140,000 or so clones, roughly 80% of them singletons. The sequenced sample consisted of PBMCs. These receptors all stem from a woman aged 40 to 50 in good health and CMV-seropositive.

The V call is TRBV6-1, the J call TRBJ1-6; 7 nucleotides align to TRBD1. CDR1 and CDR2 from the germline V gene are MNHNS and SASEGT. The CDR3 sequence is 14 residues long. J lost 7 bases, V lost 8 bases, and 8 bases had no gene match. CDR3 protein: CASRLEGANSPLHF. CDR3 nucleotide sequence: TGTGCCAGCCGGCTAGAGGGGGCGAATTCACCCCTCCACTTT.

CDR3 nucleotide sequence: TGTGCCAGAGGACAGGGTTCAGATACGCAGTATTTT. Its translation is CARGQGSDTQYF. The rearrangement uses TRBV2 and TRBJ2-3; TRBD1 matches at 8 bases. The V gene's germline CDR1 is SNHLY and CDR2 FYNNEI. CDR3 length equals 12 residues. V shed 9 bases and J 4 bases; nucleotides not matched to a gene: 3.

The chain carries TRBV7-9 and TRBJ2-7, with 8 nucleotides matching TRBD1. V dropped 5 bases and J dropped 6; count of bases not matched to a gene: 9. CDR1 SEHNR and CDR2 FQNEAQ come from the germline V gene (reference sequence). The CDR3 runs to 14 residues. The CDR3 DNA sequence: TGTGCCAGCAGCGACAGGGGTCTTATGGGCGAGCAGTACTTC. Translating gives CASSDRGLMGEQYF.

This clone came up once. The CDR3 loop is CASSVGQGNSPLHF. In nucleotides, the CDR3 is TGTGCCAGCAGTGTGGGACAGGGGAATTCACCCCTCCACTTT. The rearrangement joins TRBV6-5 to TRBJ1-6; 10 bases fit TRBD1. Germline CDR1 reads MNHEY; CDR2 reads SVGAGI. J was trimmed by 7 bases and V by 5 bases; bases with no gene match: 2. This CDR3 has 14 amino acids.

This chain links TRBV18 with TRBJ2-3, with 7 nucleotides matching TRBD2. V lost 3 bases, J lost 5 bases, and 5 bases stayed unmatched. The CDR3 is 14 residues long. From germline, CDR1 is KGHSH and CDR2 LQKENI. CDR3 sequence (DNA): TGTGCCAGCTCACCGGCGGGGGAGGAAGATACGCAGTATTTT. Translating it yields CASSPAGEEDTQYF.

This clone was picked up a small number of times. The chain uses TRBV4-3 and TRBJ2-7, with 9 bases that match TRBD2. The germline V gene has CDR1 LGHNA and CDR2 YSLEER. This CDR3 has 15 amino acids. V shed 0 bases and J 0 bases; nucleotides not matched to a gene: 0. The CDR3 DNA sequence: TGCGCCAGCAGCCAAGATAGCGGGGGCTCCTACGAGCAGTACTTC. It encodes CASSQDSGGSYEQYF.

This clone was counted only a few times. The gene calls are TRBV5-8 and TRBJ1-5; TRBD1 might be the D (6 bases). The CDR3 length is 15 residues. Germline-derived CDR1 and CDR2 are SGHTS and YDEGEE. V lost 3 bases, J lost 3 bases, and 13 bases lay in between. CDR3 region: CASSSGQRPNQPQHF. CDR3 coding DNA: TGTGCCAGCAGCTCCGGACAGCGACCCAATCAGCCCCAGCATTTT.

V is TRBV2 and J is TRBJ1-3; the match to TRBD1 covers 8 bases. This CDR3 contains 14 residues. The V and J ends lost 8 bases and 8 bases, in that order; junction bases with no gene match: 11. CDR1 and CDR2 (germline): SNHLY, FYNNEI. The CDR3 sequence is CASQASGGRDTIYF. The CDR3 DNA follows: TGTGCCAGCCAAGCCTCAGGGGGCCGGGACACCATATATTTT.

This clone was observed a few times. The gene calls are TRBV6-1 and TRBJ1-2; the D is unclear. The ends were cut back, 3 bases at V and 4 bases at J, with 15 bases in the middle. The length of the CDR3 is 15 residues. The V gene's germline CDR1 is MNHNS and CDR2 SASEGT. CDR3 region: CASSEPGARGYGYTF. The CDR3 coding sequence is TGTGCCAGCAGTGAGCCGGGAGCCCGAGGCTATGGCTACACCTTC.

The chain employs TRBV9 and TRBJ1-2, with 8 bases aligning to TRBD1. Trimming cost V 2 bases and J 4 bases; bases outside gene matches: 10. Germline CDR1 SGDLS, CDR2 YYNGEE. This CDR3 is built from 16 residues. CDR3 nucleotides: TGTGCCAGCAGCGTGTCGACAGGGGCGTCAGGCTATGGCTACACCTTC. It yields the protein CASSVSTGASGYGYTF. Filled out from reference TRBV9 and TRBJ1-2, the complete variable domain reads DSGVTQTPKHLITATGQRVTLRCSPRSGDLSVYWYQQSLDQGLQFLIQYYNGEERAKGNILERFSAQQFPDLHSELNLSSLELGDSALYFCASSVSTGASGYGYTFGSGTRLTVV.